Listed below are T cell receptor beta chains from one sample, sequenced in a study of cytomegalovirus exposure and HLA in healthy donors. Clones were read by immunoSEQ multiplex PCR, and TCRdb kept only the in-frame ones, dropping some. Among roughly 160,000 clones listed, 70% to 80% were seen once. The sample consisted of PBMCs. Source of these receptors: a man between 18 and 29 years old in good health and CMV-seropositive. The CDR3 runs from the conserved cysteine through the conserved F or W. The D gene is left open where the match is weak. Size is stated for part of the rows, as once, few or many counts, or as a class when the clone is expanded.

clone_size j_call d_call v_call cdr3_nt cdr3_aa
. TRBJ1-2 TRBD1 TRBV30 TGTGCCTGGAGTACAGGGGACTTAGACTATGGCTACACCTTC CAWSTGDLDYGYTF
. TRBJ1-5 . TRBV27 TGTGCCAGCAGTTTAGCGGGGGGGTACCAGCCCCAGCATTTT CASSLAGGYQPQHF
. TRBJ1-3 . TRBV7-9 TGTGCCAGCAGCCCTCGGAGGGGAAACACCATATATTTT CASSPRRGNTIYF
. TRBJ1-2 . TRBV27 TGTGCCAGCAGTCTCCTAGGTGGAGGACGACTAAACTATGGCTACACCTTC CASSLLGGGRLNYGYTF
. TRBJ1-6 . TRBV4-1 TGCGCCAGCAGCCAAGATCGGGGAAATTCACCCCTCCACTTT CASSQDRGNSPLHF
once TRBJ1-5 TRBD1 TRBV27 TGTGCCAGCAGTTGGGACAGGATGAAGCCCCAGCATTTT CASSWDRMKPQHF
. TRBJ2-5 . TRBV7-7 TGTGCCAGCAGCTCGGACTATACGGAGACCCAGTACTTC CASSSDYTETQYF
. TRBJ2-2 TRBD2 TRBV5-1 TGCGCCAGCAGCTTGCTAGCGGGAGGGGCTGGCACCGGGGAGCTGTTTTTT CASSLLAGGAGTGELFF
. TRBJ2-7 . TRBV9 TGTGCCAGCAGCCCGACAGGCAACTACGAGCAGTACTTC CASSPTGNYEQYF
. TRBJ2-7 . TRBV27 TGTGCCAGCAGTTTATTTCTACAGAACGAGCAGTACTTC CASSLFLQNEQYF
. TRBJ1-2 TRBD1 TRBV7-2 TGTGCCAGCAGCACCTCCAGGGGGGCCAACTATGGCTACACCTTC CASSTSRGANYGYTF
. TRBJ2-5 TRBD2 TRBV7-9 TGTTCCAGCAGCCCCCAGACCGGGACTAGCGGGGGATCTTTTGGGACCCAGTACTTC CSSSPQTGTSGGSFGTQYF
. TRBJ1-4 . TRBV19 TGTGCCAGTAGTATTCGGGACACCGGAGAAAAACTGTTTTTT CASSIRDTGEKLFF
. TRBJ2-2 . TRBV19 TGTGCCAGTTCAAAAGTCACAGGGTTTGCCGGGGAGCTGTTTTTT CASSKVTGFAGELFF
few TRBJ2-3 TRBD2 TRBV7-3 TGTGCCAGCAGTCCAGGGACTAGCGGATTCACAGATACGCAGTATTTT CASSPGTSGFTDTQYF
. TRBJ2-3 TRBD2 TRBV13 TGTGCCAGCAGTAGGGGCGGGAGTTCGGCTAGCACAGATACGCAGTATTTT CASSRGGSSASTDTQYF